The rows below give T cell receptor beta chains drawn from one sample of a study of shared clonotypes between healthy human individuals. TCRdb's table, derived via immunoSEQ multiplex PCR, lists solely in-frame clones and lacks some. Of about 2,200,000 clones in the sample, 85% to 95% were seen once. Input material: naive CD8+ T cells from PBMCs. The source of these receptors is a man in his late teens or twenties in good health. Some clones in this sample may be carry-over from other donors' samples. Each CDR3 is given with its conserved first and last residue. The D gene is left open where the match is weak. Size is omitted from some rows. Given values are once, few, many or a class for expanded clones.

cdr3_aa: CASSPEVVSNEKLFF; cdr3_nt: TGTGCCAGCAGCCCAGAGGTAGTTAGTAATGAAAAACTGTTTTTT; j_call: TRBJ1-4; d_call: .; clone_size: once; v_call: TRBV7-9
cdr3_aa: CASSWNLEETQYF; cdr3_nt: TGTGCCAGCAGCTGGAACCTTGAAGAGACCCAGTACTTC; j_call: TRBJ2-5; d_call: .; clone_size: .; v_call: TRBV5-5
cdr3_aa: CASSPGTADLKYF; cdr3_nt: TGTGCCAGCAGCCCCGGGACAGCCGACTTGAAGTATTTT; j_call: TRBJ2-3; d_call: TRBD1; clone_size: .; v_call: TRBV5-6
cdr3_aa: CATSGLSHTEAFF; cdr3_nt: TGTGCCACCTCGGGACTCAGCCACACTGAAGCTTTCTTT; j_call: TRBJ1-1; d_call: .; clone_size: once; v_call: TRBV27
cdr3_aa: CASSLRDRYYEQYF; cdr3_nt: TGCGCCAGCAGCCTACGGGACAGGTACTACGAGCAGTACTTC; j_call: TRBJ2-7; d_call: TRBD1; clone_size: .; v_call: TRBV4-1
cdr3_aa: CASSLQTGGSKDTQYF; cdr3_nt: TGTGCCAGCAGCTTGCAGACAGGGGGTTCGAAAGATACGCAGTATTTT; j_call: TRBJ2-3; d_call: TRBD1; clone_size: once; v_call: TRBV7-9
cdr3_aa: CASSRGTISLEQYF; cdr3_nt: TGTGCCAGCAGCCGGGGGACGATTTCCCTCGAGCAGTACTTC; j_call: TRBJ2-7; d_call: .; clone_size: .; v_call: TRBV11-2
cdr3_aa: CARGPSPEDGYTF; cdr3_nt: TGTGCCAGGGGACCCAGCCCAGAGGATGGCTACACCTTC; j_call: TRBJ1-2; d_call: .; clone_size: .; v_call: TRBV19
cdr3_aa: CASSQITAPSGSATQYF; cdr3_nt: TGTGCCAGCAGCCAAATAACCGCGCCTAGCGGGAGTGCTACGCAGTATTTT; j_call: TRBJ2-3; d_call: TRBD2; clone_size: .; v_call: TRBV4-2
cdr3_aa: CASSSTGAIQETQYF; cdr3_nt: TGTGCCAGCAGCTCTACCGGTGCGATTCAAGAGACCCAGTACTTC; j_call: TRBJ2-5; d_call: .; clone_size: once; v_call: TRBV13
cdr3_aa: CASSLQMNTEAFF; cdr3_nt: TGTGCCAGCAGTTTGCAGATGAACACTGAAGCTTTCTTT; j_call: TRBJ1-1; d_call: .; clone_size: few; v_call: TRBV28
cdr3_aa: CASSGRLNEKLFF; cdr3_nt: TGTGCCAGCAGTGGCCGCCTTAATGAAAAACTGTTTTTT; j_call: TRBJ1-4; d_call: .; clone_size: .; v_call: TRBV25-1
cdr3_aa: CASSQKAAGGPADTQYF; cdr3_nt: TGTGCCAGCAGCCAAAAGGCGGCGGGAGGGCCAGCAGATACGCAGTATTTT; j_call: TRBJ2-3; d_call: TRBD2; clone_size: .; v_call: TRBV4-2
cdr3_aa: CASSPLAGGGTDTQYF; cdr3_nt: TGTGCCAGCAGTCCGCTAGCGGGAGGCGGCACAGATACGCAGTATTTT; j_call: TRBJ2-3; d_call: TRBD2; clone_size: .; v_call: TRBV27
cdr3_aa: CASSSRLALQETQYF; cdr3_nt: TGTGCCAGCAGCTCCAGACTAGCGCTCCAAGAGACCCAGTACTTC; j_call: TRBJ2-5; d_call: TRBD2; clone_size: .; v_call: TRBV11-2
cdr3_aa: CASSEEQGGTYEQYF; cdr3_nt: TGTGCCAGCAGTGAGGAACAGGGAGGAACCTACGAGCAGTACTTC; j_call: TRBJ2-7; d_call: .; clone_size: .; v_call: TRBV2
cdr3_aa: CASSFSQGESLETQYF; cdr3_nt: TGTGCCAGCAGTTTTAGCCAGGGGGAAAGTTTAGAGACCCAGTACTTC; j_call: TRBJ2-5; d_call: TRBD1; clone_size: .; v_call: TRBV27
cdr3_aa: CASSVASSGDTQYF; cdr3_nt: TGTGCCAGCAGCGTAGCTTCTAGCGGAGATACGCAGTATTTT; j_call: TRBJ2-3; d_call: TRBD2; clone_size: .; v_call: TRBV9
cdr3_aa: CASTLGGRDNEQFF; cdr3_nt: TGTGCCAGCACCCTAGGGGGACGGGACAATGAGCAGTTCTTC; j_call: TRBJ2-1; d_call: .; clone_size: .; v_call: TRBV7-6
cdr3_aa: CASSLGRQSSDTQYF; cdr3_nt: TGTGCCAGCAGTTTAGGGCGCCAGTCCTCAGATACGCAGTATTTT; j_call: TRBJ2-3; d_call: .; clone_size: .; v_call: TRBV28
cdr3_aa: CASSQDGGVPMNTEAFF; cdr3_nt: TGCGCCAGCAGCCAAGATGGGGGGGTTCCAATGAACACTGAAGCTTTCTTT; j_call: TRBJ1-1; d_call: .; clone_size: .; v_call: TRBV4-3
cdr3_aa: CASSSLTTDGTEGANVLTF; cdr3_nt: TGTGCCAGCAGCTCCCTGACCACCGATGGGACCGAGGGGGCCAACGTCCTGACTTTC; j_call: TRBJ2-6; d_call: .; clone_size: .; v_call: TRBV7-9
cdr3_aa: CASSGTDRVSYEQYF; cdr3_nt: TGTGCCAGCAGCGGGACCGACAGGGTATCCTACGAGCAGTACTTC; j_call: TRBJ2-7; d_call: TRBD1; clone_size: .; v_call: TRBV7-9
cdr3_aa: CATSRENGAGGLHEQYF; cdr3_nt: TGTGCCACCAGCAGGGAGAACGGGGCGGGAGGGCTCCACGAGCAGTACTTC; j_call: TRBJ2-7; d_call: TRBD2; clone_size: once; v_call: TRBV15
cdr3_aa: CASSLTPGNYGYTF; cdr3_nt: TGTGCCAGCAGCTTAACGCCAGGAAACTATGGCTACACCTTC; j_call: TRBJ1-2; d_call: .; clone_size: .; v_call: TRBV7-3
cdr3_aa: CASSLGQGARYTEAFF; cdr3_nt: TGCGCCAGCAGCTTGGGGCAGGGGGCGCGGTATACTGAAGCTTTCTTT; j_call: TRBJ1-1; d_call: TRBD1; clone_size: .; v_call: TRBV5-1
cdr3_aa: CASSLTRRGYVEQFF; cdr3_nt: TGTGCCAGCAGCCTCACCCGTAGGGGGTACGTTGAGCAGTTCTTC; j_call: TRBJ2-1; d_call: .; clone_size: .; v_call: TRBV7-3
cdr3_aa: CASRRDSYTEAFF; cdr3_nt: TGTGCCAGTCGACGGGACAGCTACACTGAAGCTTTCTTT; j_call: TRBJ1-1; d_call: TRBD1; clone_size: .; v_call: TRBV19
cdr3_aa: CASSGQADTQYF; cdr3_nt: TGTGCCAGCAGCGGACAAGCAGATACGCAGTATTTT; j_call: TRBJ2-3; d_call: .; clone_size: .; v_call: TRBV13
cdr3_aa: CASSISGRAYEQYF; cdr3_nt: TGTGCCAGCAGCATAAGCGGGAGGGCCTACGAGCAGTACTTC; j_call: TRBJ2-7; d_call: TRBD2; clone_size: .; v_call: TRBV5-4
cdr3_aa: CASSARTANTEAFF; cdr3_nt: TGTGCCAGCAGCGCTAGGACAGCGAACACTGAAGCTTTCTTT; j_call: TRBJ1-1; d_call: .; clone_size: .; v_call: TRBV9
cdr3_aa: CASSQPGHGPAF; cdr3_nt: TGTGCCAGCAGCCAACCCGGACATGGCCCTGCCTTC; j_call: TRBJ2-7; d_call: .; clone_size: .; v_call: TRBV4-2
cdr3_aa: CASSLVPGSTYEQYF; cdr3_nt: TGTGCCAGCAGCTTAGTTCCGGGCAGTACCTACGAGCAGTACTTC; j_call: TRBJ2-7; d_call: .; clone_size: .; v_call: TRBV7-9
cdr3_aa: CASSPSGQGPFGEQYF; cdr3_nt: TGTGCCAGCAGCCCTAGTGGCCAGGGGCCTTTCGGGGAGCAGTACTTC; j_call: TRBJ2-7; d_call: .; clone_size: .; v_call: TRBV13
cdr3_aa: CATSLLLAGVSNEQFF; cdr3_nt: TGTGCCACTAGCTTACTTCTAGCGGGAGTTTCCAATGAGCAGTTCTTC; j_call: TRBJ2-1; d_call: TRBD2; clone_size: .; v_call: TRBV19
cdr3_aa: CASSSGGPSEQFF; cdr3_nt: TGTGCCAGCAGCAGCGGAGGGCCGAGTGAGCAGTTCTTC; j_call: TRBJ2-1; d_call: .; clone_size: .; v_call: TRBV5-6
cdr3_aa: CASSLGRNYEQYF; cdr3_nt: TGTGCCAGCAGTTTAGGCAGAAACTACGAGCAGTACTTC; j_call: TRBJ2-7; d_call: .; clone_size: .; v_call: TRBV27
cdr3_aa: CASSFPPNAGELFF; cdr3_nt: TGTGCCAGCAGCTTTCCTCCTAATGCCGGGGAGCTGTTTTTT; j_call: TRBJ2-2; d_call: .; clone_size: .; v_call: TRBV7-9
cdr3_aa: CASSHGRGGYTF; cdr3_nt: TGTGCCAGCAGCCACGGTCGCGGGGGCTACACCTTC; j_call: TRBJ1-2; d_call: .; clone_size: .; v_call: TRBV14
cdr3_aa: CASSIYREINYGYTF; cdr3_nt: TGTGCCAGCAGCATATACAGGGAAATCAACTATGGCTACACCTTC; j_call: TRBJ1-2; d_call: .; clone_size: .; v_call: TRBV13